This T cell receptor beta chain was documented in a study of T cell responses to AZD1222 COVID-19 vaccine (dated by TCRdb to about 2021). The study in broad terms: AZD1222 recipients whose second dose came at about 4 weeks and those whose second dose came at about 12 weeks were combined into one group, since spike-specific TCR depth and breadth did not differ between the two schedules. Trial participants were enrolled by age into subgroups of 18-55, 56-69 and 70-plus years, and roughly 160, 29 and 62 TCR-sequenced participants, respectively, were included in these subgroups. A total of 230 or so trial participants underwent TCR sequencing, of whom about 200 received two doses of AZD1222 and some 26 received two doses of the MenACWY control vaccine. Paper-wide results and their limitations: Because no day 14 peak-response samples were available, the repertoires could be characterized only after the peak T cell response. Epitopes outside the regions mutated in the B.1.351 and B.1.1.7 variants were reportedly recognized by nearly half of the unique spike-specific TCRs. The 56-69-year group was small, and its depth increase did not reach significance, likely because of low power. Conclusions about previously exposed vaccinees are limited, since just five or six AZD1222 recipients were seropositive for SARS-CoV-2 at baseline. Participants were mostly white British and included more females than males, and it was suggested by the authors that clonal diversity may have been underestimated. The whole spike protein was spanned by vaccine-associated CD4 TCRs, and dominant responses were seen in regions 160-218 and 743-854. After two AZD1222 doses, both the breadth and the depth of spike-specific TCRs were significantly higher than at day 0 and than in MenACWY recipients.

Comment on this clone: Its antigen has not been determined. No much larger clone is present one base from it, and per-base qualities are unavailable.

Sample time point, as interpreted from the label and publication: baseline before first vaccination. Vaccinee samples came from UK trials COV001 and COV002, including a single-blind randomized controlled phase 2/3 trial of AZD1222 (ChAdOx1 nCoV-19) in healthy adults. For TCRbeta chain sequencing, PBMC samples from trial participants were taken at day 0 and at day 28 after the second dose. V loses 1 base, J loses 2 bases, and the germline ends lie 18 bases apart. According to the germline V gene, CDR1 reads SGHVS and CDR2 reads FNYEAQ. Inclusive of the bounding cysteine and phenylalanine, the CDR3 is 18 residues long. Of all the DNA, just the CDR3 is kept, 54 bases in frame from base 1. The CDR3 regions of human TCRbeta chains were subjected to immunosequencing. The authors' pipeline ran thus. Repertoire TCRs were checked for matches against a reference library of SARS-CoV-2-specific TCRs that had been generated using the MIRA antigen-specificity platform. Breadth meant the fraction of unique TCRs that were SARS-CoV-2-associated, whereas depth meant the fraction of total T cells that were SARS-CoV-2-associated. Using the MIRA data, every spike-specific TCR was mapped to the spike region that the TCR reacted to and assigned to either a CD4 or a CD8 class. Log10-transformed breadth and depth values were compared by one-way ANOVA with Sidak's multiple comparisons tests. In TCRdb, the immuneACCESS table is reduced to in-frame sequences with V and J assigned. These tables do not hold every clone; where another copy was compared, an unresolved V gene accounts for under half, and the others remain unexplained. The DNA was the basis for D and trimming; V, J and clone size are from that table. The table for this sample lists roughly 200,000 clones; around 88% of them were counted only once. The top ten hold around 7.9% of the sample.

The V and J segments used are TRBV7-6 and TRBJ1-3, with TRBD1 as a weak D call on 5 bases. The TCR sequence derives from an adult in good health. This sample comprised peripheral blood, obtained on day 0 of AZD1222 vaccination. The nucleotide sequence is TGTGCCAGCAGCTTAGATCCAGGAGGCAGGGCGGCTGGAAACACCATATATTTT. Its protein is CASSLDPGGRAAGNTIYF.